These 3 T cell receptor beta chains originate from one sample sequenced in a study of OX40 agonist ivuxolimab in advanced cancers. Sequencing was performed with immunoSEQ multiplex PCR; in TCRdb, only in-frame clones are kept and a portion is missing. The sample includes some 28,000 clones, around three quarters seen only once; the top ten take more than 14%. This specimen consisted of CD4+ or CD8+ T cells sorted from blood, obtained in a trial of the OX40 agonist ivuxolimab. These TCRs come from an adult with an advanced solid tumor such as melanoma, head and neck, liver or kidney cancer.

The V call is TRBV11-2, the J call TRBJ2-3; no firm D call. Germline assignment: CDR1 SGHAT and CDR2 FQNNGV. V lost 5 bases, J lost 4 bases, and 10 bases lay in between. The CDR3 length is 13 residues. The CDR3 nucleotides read TGTGCCAGCAGCCCATGGAAGTCAGATACGCAGTATTTT. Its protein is CASSPWKSDTQYF.

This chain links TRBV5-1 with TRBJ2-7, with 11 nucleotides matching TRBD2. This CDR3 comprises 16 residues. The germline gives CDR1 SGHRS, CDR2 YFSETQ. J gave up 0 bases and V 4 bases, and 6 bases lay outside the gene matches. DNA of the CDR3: TGCGCCAGCAGCCGGGATAGCGGGGGGGCCTCCTACGAGCAGTACTTC. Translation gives CASSRDSGGASYEQYF.

The CDR3 DNA follows: TGTGCCAGCCTGGGGGGTTCAGGGAACCAGCCCCAGCATTTT. Protein sequence: CASLGGSGNQPQHF. This chain connects TRBV28 to TRBJ1-5; tentative D call: TRBD1 (5 bases). Per the germline V gene, CDR1 is MDHEN and CDR2 is SYDVKM. The CDR3 has 14 amino acids. V dropped 8 bases and J dropped 7 bases, with 18 bases sitting between them.